The 8 T cell receptor beta chains reported below all come from one sample, sequenced in a study of cytomegalovirus exposure and HLA in healthy donors. PCR amplification relied on 60 Vbeta primers (plus 13 Jbeta primers). The repertoire was sequenced with immunoSEQ multiplex PCR; TCRdb's copy has only in-frame clones and lacks some. The repertoire holds 200,000 to 250,000 clones, with 80% to 85% as singletons. The sequencing input was PBMCs. These TCRs come from a middle-aged woman in good health and CMV-seronegative.

The J gene is TRBJ2-2, the V gene TRBV27, with TRBD1 matching 7 bases. V gave up 4 bases and J gave up 1 base; unmatched junction bases: 6. The CDR3 spans 16 residues. The germline CDR1 and CDR2 sequences are MNHEY and SMNVEV (reference sequence). CDR3 loop: CASSSTGALNTGELFF. The CDR3 DNA reads TGTGCCAGCAGTTCCACAGGGGCGCTGAACACCGGGGAGCTGTTTTTT.

The chain employs TRBV5-1 and TRBJ2-7; TRBD2 aligns across 7 bases. Looked up from germline, CDR1 is SGHRS and CDR2 is YFSETQ. The CDR3 covers 15 residues. V gave up 0 bases and J gave up 4 bases; unmatched junction bases: 7. DNA of the CDR3: TGCGCCAGCAGCTTGGTGGCGGGAGCTCTGTACGAGCAGTACTTC. It specifies CASSLVAGALYEQYF.

V usage is TRBV29-1 and J usage is TRBJ1-1; the D is unclear. The germline V gene has CDR1 SQVTM and CDR2 ANQGSEA. This CDR3 is built from 15 residues. V was clipped by 0 bases and J by 1 base, with 12 bases between them. CDR3 amino acids: CSVEDFGRSNTEAFF. DNA for the CDR3: TGCAGCGTTGAAGACTTTGGCAGATCGAACACTGAAGCTTTCTTT.

This chain links TRBV2 with TRBJ2-1; 12 nucleotides line up with TRBD2. V trimming: 4 bases; J trimming: 6 bases; junction bases outside the gene matches: 10. The CDR3 totals 17 residues. CDR1 and CDR2 (germline): SNHLY, FYNNEI. The CDR3 loop is CASSGTLGLAGINEQFF. The CDR3 coding sequence is TGTGCCAGCAGTGGAACCCTCGGACTAGCGGGGATCAATGAGCAGTTCTTC.

The chain links TRBV5-1 to TRBJ2-1, with TRBD2 matching over 8 bases. V lost 4 bases, J lost 5 bases, and 8 bases stayed unmatched. The CDR3 totals 15 residues. Germline V lookup: CDR1 SGHRS, CDR2 YFSETQ. The CDR3 spells CASSLSGRSHNEQFF. The DNA of the CDR3 is TGCGCCAGCAGCCTAAGCGGGAGAAGCCACAATGAGCAGTTCTTC.

This chain joins TRBV7-6 and TRBJ2-7; the D gene is possibly TRBD2 (5 bases). Trimming took off 0 bases at V and 3 bases at J, with 6 bases between the two ends. The germline V gene encodes CDR1 SGHVS and CDR2 FNYEAQ. The CDR3 has 13 amino acids. CDR3 DNA sequence: TGTGCCAGCAGCTTAGCCGGGGTCTACGAGCAGTACTTC. Its protein is CASSLAGVYEQYF.

The genes are TRBV5-1 and TRBJ2-5; TRBD1 matches 8 bases. Losses at the gene ends were 0 bases for V and 5 bases for J; bases not matched to a gene: 3. The V gene's germline CDR1 is SGHRS and CDR2 YFSETQ. There are 14 residues in the CDR3. The CDR3 DNA reads as TGCGCCAGCAGCTTGGGACAGGGGAGGGAGACCCAGTACTTC. Its protein product is CASSLGQGRETQYF.

CDR3 sequence (DNA): TGTGCCAGCAGCTTAGGAACCGGGACAGGGTATAATTCACCCCTCCACTTT. It encodes CASSLGTGTGYNSPLHF. V and J are TRBV7-9 and TRBJ1-6, with 9 positions matching TRBD1. Germline lookup yields CDR1 SEHNR and CDR2 FQNEAQ (reference sequence). The trim removed 1 base at V and 4 bases at J, leaving 5 bases unmatched. This CDR3 has 17 amino acids.